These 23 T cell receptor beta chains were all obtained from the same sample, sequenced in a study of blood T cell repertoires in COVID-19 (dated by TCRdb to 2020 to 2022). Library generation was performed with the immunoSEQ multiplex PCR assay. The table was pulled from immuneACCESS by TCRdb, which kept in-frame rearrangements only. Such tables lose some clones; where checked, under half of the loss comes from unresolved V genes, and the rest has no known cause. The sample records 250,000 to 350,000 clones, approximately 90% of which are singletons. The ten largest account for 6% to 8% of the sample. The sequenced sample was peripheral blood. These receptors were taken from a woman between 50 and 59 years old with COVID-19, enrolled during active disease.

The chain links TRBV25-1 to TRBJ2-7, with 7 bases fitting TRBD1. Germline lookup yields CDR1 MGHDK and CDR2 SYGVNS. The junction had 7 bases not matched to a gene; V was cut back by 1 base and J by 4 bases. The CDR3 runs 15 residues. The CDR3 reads CASSESGQILYEQYF. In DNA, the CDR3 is TGTGCCAGCAGTGAATCGGGACAGATACTATACGAGCAGTACTTC.

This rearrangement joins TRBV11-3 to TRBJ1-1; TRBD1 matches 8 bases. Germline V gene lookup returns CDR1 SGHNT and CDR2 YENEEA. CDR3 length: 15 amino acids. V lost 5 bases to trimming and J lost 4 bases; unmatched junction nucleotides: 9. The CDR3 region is CASSESGGDVTEAFF. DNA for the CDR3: TGTGCCAGCAGCGAATCAGGGGGCGACGTCACTGAAGCTTTCTTT.

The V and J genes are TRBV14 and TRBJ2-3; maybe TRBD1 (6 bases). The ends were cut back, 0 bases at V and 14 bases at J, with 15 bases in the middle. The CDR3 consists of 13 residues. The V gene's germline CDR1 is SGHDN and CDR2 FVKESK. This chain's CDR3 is CASSQEGRGSGYF. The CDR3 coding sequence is TGTGCCAGCAGCCAAGAAGGCAGGGGATCAGGGTATTTT.

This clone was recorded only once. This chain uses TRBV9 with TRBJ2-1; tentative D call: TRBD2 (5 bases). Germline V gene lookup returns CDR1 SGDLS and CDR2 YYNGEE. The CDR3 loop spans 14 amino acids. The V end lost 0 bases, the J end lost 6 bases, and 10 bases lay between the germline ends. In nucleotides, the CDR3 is TGTGCCAGCAGCGTAGCGGAGGAGAGCAATGAGCAGTTCTTC. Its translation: CASSVAEESNEQFF.

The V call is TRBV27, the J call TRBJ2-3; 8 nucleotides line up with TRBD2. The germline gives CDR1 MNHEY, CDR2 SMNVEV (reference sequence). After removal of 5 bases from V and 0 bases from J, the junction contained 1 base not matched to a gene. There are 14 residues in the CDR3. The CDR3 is CASSPSGSTDTQYF. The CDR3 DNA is TGTGCCAGCAGTCCTAGCGGGAGCACAGATACGCAGTATTTT.

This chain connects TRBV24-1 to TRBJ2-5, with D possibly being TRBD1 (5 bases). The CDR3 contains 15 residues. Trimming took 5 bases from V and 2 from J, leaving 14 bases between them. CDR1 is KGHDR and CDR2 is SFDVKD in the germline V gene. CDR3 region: CATSGTHEPQETQYF. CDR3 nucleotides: TGTGCCACCAGTGGGACACACGAACCACAAGAGACCCAGTACTTC.

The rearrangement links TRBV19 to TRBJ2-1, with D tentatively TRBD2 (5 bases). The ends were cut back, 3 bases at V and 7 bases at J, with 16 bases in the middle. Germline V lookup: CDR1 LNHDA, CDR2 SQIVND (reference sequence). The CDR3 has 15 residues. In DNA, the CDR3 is TGTGCCAGTAGTATCCGGGGAATCGGGCAGAATGAGCAGTTCTTC. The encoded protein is CASSIRGIGQNEQFF.

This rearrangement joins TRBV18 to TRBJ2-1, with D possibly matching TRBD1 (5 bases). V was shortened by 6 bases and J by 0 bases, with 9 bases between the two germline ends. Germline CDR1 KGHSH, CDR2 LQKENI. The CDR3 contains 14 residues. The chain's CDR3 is CASSWGGSYNEQFF. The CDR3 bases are TGTGCCAGCTCCTGGGGCGGCTCCTACAATGAGCAGTTCTTC.

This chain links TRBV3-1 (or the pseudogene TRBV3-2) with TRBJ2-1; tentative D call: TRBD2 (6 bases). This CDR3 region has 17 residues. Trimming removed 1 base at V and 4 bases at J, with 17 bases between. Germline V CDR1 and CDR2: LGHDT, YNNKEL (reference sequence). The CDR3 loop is CASSQAGRRVGYNEQFF. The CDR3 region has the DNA TGTGCCAGCAGCCAAGCTGGACGGAGGGTGGGATACAATGAGCAGTTCTTC.

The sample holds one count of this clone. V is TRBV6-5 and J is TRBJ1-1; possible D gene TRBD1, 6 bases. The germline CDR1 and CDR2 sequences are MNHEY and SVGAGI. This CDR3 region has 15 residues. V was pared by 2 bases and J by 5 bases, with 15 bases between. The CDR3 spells CASSYDPGQSTEAFF. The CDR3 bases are TGTGCCAGCAGTTACGACCCGGGACAATCTACTGAAGCTTTCTTT.

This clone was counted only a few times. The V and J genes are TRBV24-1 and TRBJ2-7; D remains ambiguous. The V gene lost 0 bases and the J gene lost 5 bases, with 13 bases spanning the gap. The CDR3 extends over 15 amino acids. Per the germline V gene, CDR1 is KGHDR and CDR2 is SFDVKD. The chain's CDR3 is CATSDLTVGRDEQYF. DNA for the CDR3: TGTGCCACCAGTGATTTGACGGTTGGCCGGGACGAGCAGTACTTC.

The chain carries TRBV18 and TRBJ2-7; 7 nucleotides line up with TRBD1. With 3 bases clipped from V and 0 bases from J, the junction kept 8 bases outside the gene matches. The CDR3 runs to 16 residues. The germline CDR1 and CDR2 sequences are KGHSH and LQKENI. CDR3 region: CASSPPGTANSYEQYF. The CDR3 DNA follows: TGTGCCAGCTCACCGCCCGGGACAGCCAACTCCTACGAGCAGTACTTC.

CDR3 sequence reads: CASSGRTAYEQYF. The CDR3 DNA is TGTGCCAGCAGCGGGCGGACAGCCTACGAGCAGTACTTC. The chain uses TRBV7-9 and TRBJ2-7; D perhaps matches TRBD1 (6 bases). The V and J ends lost 5 bases and 2 bases respectively, with 10 bases between them. The CDR3 is made up of 13 amino acids. Germline CDR1 and CDR2: SEHNR and FQNEAQ (reference sequence).

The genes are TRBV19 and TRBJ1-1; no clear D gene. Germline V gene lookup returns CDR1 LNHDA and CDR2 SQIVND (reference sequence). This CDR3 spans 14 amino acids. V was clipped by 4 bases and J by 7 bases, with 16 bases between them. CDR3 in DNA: TGTGCCAGTAGTAGTGCGGGAGCCCACTTTGAAGCTTTCTTT. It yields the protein CASSSAGAHFEAFF.

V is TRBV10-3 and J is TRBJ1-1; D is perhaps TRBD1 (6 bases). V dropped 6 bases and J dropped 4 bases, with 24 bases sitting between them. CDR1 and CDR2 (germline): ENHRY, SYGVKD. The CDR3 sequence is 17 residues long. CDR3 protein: CAISPTSTDSWGTEAFF. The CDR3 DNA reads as TGTGCCATCAGCCCAACGAGCACGGACAGCTGGGGCACTGAAGCTTTCTTT.

The CDR3 DNA is TGTGCCAGCAGTTCCGACGAGGGGGTGGAGCTGTTTTTT. Its protein product is CASSSDEGVELFF. The chain employs TRBV6-4 and TRBJ2-2, with a weak D call TRBD1 (6 bases). Trimming removed 5 bases at V and 10 bases at J, with 14 bases between. The CDR3 spans 13 residues. Per germline, CDR1 MRHNA and CDR2 SNTAGT.

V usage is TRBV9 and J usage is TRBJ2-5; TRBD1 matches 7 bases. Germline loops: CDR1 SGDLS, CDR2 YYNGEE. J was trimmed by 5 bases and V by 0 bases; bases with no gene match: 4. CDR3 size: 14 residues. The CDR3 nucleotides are TGTGCCAGCAGCGTAGAAGGGGGCGGCGAGACCCAGTACTTC. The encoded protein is CASSVEGGGETQYF. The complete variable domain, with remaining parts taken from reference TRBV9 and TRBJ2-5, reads DSGVTQTPKHLITATGQRVTLRCSPRSGDLSVYWYQQSLDQGLQFLIQYYNGEERAKGNILERFSAQQFPDLHSELNLSSLELGDSALYFCASSVEGGGETQYFGPGTRLLVL.

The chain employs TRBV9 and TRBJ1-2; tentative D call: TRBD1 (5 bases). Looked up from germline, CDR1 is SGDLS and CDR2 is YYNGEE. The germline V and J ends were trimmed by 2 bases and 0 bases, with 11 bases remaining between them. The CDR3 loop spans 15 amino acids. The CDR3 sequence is CASSVGGQANYGYTF. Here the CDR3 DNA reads TGTGCCAGCAGCGTGGGGGGTCAGGCTAACTATGGCTACACCTTC.

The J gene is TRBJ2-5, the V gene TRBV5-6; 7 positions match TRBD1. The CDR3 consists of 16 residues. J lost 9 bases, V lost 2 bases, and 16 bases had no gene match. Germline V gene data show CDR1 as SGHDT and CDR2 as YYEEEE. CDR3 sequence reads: CASSFETGSYKRPQYF. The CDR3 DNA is TGTGCCAGCAGCTTCGAGACAGGGTCATACAAGAGACCCCAGTACTTC. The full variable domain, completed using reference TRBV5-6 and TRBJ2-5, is DAGVTQSPTHLIKTRGQQVTLRCSPKSGHDTVSWYQQALGQGPQFIFQYYEEEERQRGNFPDRFSGHQFPNYSSELNVNALLLGDSALYLCASSFETGSYKRPQYFGPGTRLLVL.

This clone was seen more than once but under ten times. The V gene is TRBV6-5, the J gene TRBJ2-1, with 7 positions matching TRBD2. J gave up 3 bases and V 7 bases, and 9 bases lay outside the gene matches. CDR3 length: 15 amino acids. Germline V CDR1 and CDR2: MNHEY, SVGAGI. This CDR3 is CASTEELASYNEQFF. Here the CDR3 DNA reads TGTGCCAGCACCGAAGAACTAGCGAGCTACAATGAGCAGTTCTTC.

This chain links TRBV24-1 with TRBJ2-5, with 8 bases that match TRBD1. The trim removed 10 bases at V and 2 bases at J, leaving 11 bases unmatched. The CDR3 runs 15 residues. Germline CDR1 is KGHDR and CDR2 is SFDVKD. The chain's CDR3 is CATQTSGQGQETQYF. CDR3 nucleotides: TGTGCCACTCAAACCTCCGGACAGGGACAAGAGACCCAGTACTTC.

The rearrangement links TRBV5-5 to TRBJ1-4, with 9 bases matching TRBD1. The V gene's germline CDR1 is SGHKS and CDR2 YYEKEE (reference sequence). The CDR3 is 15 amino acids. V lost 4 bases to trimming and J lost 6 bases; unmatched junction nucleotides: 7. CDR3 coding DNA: TGTGCCAGCAGCACGACCGACAGGGGGTATGAAAAACTGTTTTTT. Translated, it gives CASSTTDRGYEKLFF.

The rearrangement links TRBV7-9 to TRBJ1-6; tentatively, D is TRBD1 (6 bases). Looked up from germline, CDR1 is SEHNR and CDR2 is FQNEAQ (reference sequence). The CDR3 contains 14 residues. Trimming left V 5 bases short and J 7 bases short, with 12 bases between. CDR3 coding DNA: TGTGCCAGCAGCCGGACAGAACAGAATTCACCCCTCCACTTT. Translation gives CASSRTEQNSPLHF.